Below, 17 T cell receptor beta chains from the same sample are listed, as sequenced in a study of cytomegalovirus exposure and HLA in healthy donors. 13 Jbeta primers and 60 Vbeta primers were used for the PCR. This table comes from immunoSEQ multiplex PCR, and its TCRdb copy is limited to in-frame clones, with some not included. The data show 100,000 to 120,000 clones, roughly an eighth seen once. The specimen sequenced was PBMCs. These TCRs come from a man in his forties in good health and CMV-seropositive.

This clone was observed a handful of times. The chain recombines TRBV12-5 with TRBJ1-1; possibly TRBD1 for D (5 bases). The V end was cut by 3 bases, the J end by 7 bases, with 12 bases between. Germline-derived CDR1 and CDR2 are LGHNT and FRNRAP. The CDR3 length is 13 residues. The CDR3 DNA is TGTGCTAGTGGTTTTCAAGGGGCTGGTGAAGCTTTCTTT. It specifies CASGFQGAGEAFF. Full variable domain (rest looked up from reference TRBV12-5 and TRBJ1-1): DARVTQTPRHKVTEMGQEVTMRCQPILGHNTVFWYRQTMMQGLELLAYFRNRAPLDDSGMPKDRFSAEMPDATLATLKIQPSEPRDSAVYFCASGFQGAGEAFFGQGTRLTVV.

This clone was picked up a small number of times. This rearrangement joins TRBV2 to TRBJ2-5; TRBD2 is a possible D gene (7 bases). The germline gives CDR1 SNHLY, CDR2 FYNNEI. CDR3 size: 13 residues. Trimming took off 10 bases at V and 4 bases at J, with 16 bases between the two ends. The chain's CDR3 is CATRGGFGETQYF. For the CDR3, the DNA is TGTGCCACTAGGGGGGGCTTTGGAGAGACCCAGTACTTC.

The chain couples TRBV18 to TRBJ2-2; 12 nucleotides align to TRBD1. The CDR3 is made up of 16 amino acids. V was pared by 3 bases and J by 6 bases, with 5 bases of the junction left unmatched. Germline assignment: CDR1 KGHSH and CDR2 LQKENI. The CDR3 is CASSPRWDRGPGELFF. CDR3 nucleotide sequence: TGTGCCAGCTCACCGCGATGGGACAGGGGGCCCGGGGAGCTGTTTTTT.

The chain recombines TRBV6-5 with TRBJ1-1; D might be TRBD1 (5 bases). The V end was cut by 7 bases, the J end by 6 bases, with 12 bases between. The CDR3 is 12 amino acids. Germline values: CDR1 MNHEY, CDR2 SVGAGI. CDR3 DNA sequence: TGTGCCAGCACCTCCTCGGGGGCTGAAGCTTTCTTT. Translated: CASTSSGAEAFF.

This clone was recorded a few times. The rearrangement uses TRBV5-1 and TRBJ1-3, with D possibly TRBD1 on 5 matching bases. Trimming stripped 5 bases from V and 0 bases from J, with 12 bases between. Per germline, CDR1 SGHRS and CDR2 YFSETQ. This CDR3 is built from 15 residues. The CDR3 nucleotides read TGCGCCAGCAGGTCAGGGCCCAACTCTGGAAACACCATATATTTT. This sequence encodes CASRSGPNSGNTIYF.

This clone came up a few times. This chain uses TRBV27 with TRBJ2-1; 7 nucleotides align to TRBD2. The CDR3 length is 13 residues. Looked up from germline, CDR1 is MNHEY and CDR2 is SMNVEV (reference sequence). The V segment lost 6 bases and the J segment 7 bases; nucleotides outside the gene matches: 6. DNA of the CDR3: TGTGCCAGCAGGGCCTTGGGGGGGAATGAGCAGTTCTTC. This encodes CASRALGGNEQFF.

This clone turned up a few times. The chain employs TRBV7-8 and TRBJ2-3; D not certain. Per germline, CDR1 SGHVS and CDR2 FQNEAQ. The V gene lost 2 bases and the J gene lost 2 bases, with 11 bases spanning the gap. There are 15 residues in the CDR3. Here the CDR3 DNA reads TGTGCCAGCAGCTTATTCTTCGCGGACACAGATACGCAGTATTTT. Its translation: CASSLFFADTDTQYF.

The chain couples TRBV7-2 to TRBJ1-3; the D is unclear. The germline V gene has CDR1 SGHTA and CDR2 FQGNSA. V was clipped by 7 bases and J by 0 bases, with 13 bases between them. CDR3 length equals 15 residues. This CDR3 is CASTLDTRSGNTIYF. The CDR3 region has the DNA TGTGCCAGCACCCTCGACACTCGCTCTGGAAACACCATATATTTT.

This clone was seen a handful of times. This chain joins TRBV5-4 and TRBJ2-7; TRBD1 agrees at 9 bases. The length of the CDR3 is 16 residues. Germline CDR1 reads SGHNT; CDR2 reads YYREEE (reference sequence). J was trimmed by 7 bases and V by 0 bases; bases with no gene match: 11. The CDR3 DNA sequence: TGTGCCAGCAGCTTGGAGCCGGGACAGGGACTGGGGGAGCAGTACTTC. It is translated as CASSLEPGQGLGEQYF.

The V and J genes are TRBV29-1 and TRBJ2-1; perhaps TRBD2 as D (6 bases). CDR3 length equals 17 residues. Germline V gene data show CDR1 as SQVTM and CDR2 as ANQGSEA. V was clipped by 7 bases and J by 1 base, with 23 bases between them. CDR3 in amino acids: CSAPGDAHMGSYNEQFF. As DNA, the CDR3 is TGCAGCGCCCCGGGGGATGCTCACATGGGATCCTACAATGAGCAGTTCTTC.

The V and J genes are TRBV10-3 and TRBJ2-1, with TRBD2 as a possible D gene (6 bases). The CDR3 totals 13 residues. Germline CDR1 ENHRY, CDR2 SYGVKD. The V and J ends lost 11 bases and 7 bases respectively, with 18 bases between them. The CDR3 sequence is CAAGTLGENEQFF. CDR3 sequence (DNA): TGTGCCGCGGGGACTCTCGGGGAGAATGAGCAGTTCTTC.

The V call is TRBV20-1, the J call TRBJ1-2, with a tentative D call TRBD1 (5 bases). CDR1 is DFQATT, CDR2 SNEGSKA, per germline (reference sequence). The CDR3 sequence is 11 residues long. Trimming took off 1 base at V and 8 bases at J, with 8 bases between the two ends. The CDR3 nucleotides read TGCAGTGCTAGAGCGGGGGGGGGCTACACCTTC. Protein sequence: CSARAGGGYTF.

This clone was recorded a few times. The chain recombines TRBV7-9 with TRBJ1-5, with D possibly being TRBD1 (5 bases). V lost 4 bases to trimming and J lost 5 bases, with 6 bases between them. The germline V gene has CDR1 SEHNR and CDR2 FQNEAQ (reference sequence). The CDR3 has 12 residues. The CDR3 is CASSWGDQPQHF. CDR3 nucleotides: TGTGCCAGCAGCTGGGGGGATCAGCCCCAGCATTTT.

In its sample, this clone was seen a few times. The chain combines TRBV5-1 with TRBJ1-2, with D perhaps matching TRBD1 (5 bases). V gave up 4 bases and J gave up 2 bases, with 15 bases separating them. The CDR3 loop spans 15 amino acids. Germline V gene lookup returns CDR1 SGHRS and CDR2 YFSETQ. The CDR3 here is CASSPNGGGNYGYTF. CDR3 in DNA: TGCGCCAGCAGCCCCAATGGGGGAGGAAACTATGGCTACACCTTC. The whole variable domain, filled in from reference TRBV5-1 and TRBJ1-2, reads KAGVTQTPRYLIKTRGQQVTLSCSPISGHRSVSWYQQTPGQGLQFLFEYFSETQRNKGNFPGRFSGRQFSNSRSEMNVSTLELGDSALYLCASSPNGGGNYGYTFGSGTRLTVV.

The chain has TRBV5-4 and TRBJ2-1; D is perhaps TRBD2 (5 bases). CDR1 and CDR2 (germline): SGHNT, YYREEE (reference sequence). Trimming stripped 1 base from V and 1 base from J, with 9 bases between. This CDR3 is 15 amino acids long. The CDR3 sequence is CASSLSSGSYNEQFF. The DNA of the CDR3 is TGTGCCAGCAGCTTGTCCAGCGGTTCCTACAATGAGCAGTTCTTC.

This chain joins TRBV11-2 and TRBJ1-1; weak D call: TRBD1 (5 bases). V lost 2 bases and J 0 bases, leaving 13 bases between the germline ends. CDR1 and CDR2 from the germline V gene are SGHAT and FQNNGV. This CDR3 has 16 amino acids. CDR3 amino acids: CASSLRGGRVNTEAFF. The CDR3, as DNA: TGTGCCAGCAGCTTAAGGGGTGGGCGAGTGAACACTGAAGCTTTCTTT. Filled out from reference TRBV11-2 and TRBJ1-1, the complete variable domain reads EAGVAQSPRYKIIEKRQSVAFWCNPISGHATLYWYQQILGQGPKLLIQFQNNGVVDDSQLPKDRFSAERLKGVDSTLKIQPAKLEDSAVYLCASSLRGGRVNTEAFFGQGTRLTVV.

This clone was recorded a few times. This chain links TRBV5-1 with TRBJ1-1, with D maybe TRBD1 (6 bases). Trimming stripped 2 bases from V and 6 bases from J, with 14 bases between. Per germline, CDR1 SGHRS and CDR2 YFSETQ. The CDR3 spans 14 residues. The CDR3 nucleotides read TGCGCCAGCAGCTTAAACAACCACAGGGCTGAAGCTTTCTTT. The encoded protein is CASSLNNHRAEAFF. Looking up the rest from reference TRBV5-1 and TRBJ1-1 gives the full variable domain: KAGVTQTPRYLIKTRGQQVTLSCSPISGHRSVSWYQQTPGQGLQFLFEYFSETQRNKGNFPGRFSGRQFSNSRSEMNVSTLELGDSALYLCASSLNNHRAEAFFGQGTRLTVV.